These 17 T cell receptor beta chains were sequenced from one sample in a study of T cell changes during pregnancy in multiple sclerosis. The repertoire was sequenced with immunoSEQ multiplex PCR; TCRdb's copy has only in-frame clones and lacks some. The data show tens of thousands of clones, 91% seen once. The sequences come from peripheral blood, collected in the first trimester of pregnancy. Source of these receptors: a female donor with multiple sclerosis, enrolled in a pregnancy study.

The V gene is TRBV30, the J gene TRBJ1-5, with D tentatively TRBD1 (6 bases). Germline V lookup: CDR1 GTSNPN, CDR2 SVGIG (reference sequence). V lost 3 bases and J lost 2, with 11 bases in between. The CDR3 has 14 amino acids. In DNA, the CDR3 is TGTGCCTGGAGGGGGGCCGGAGGCAATCAGCCCCAGCATTTT. Translating it yields CAWRGAGGNQPQHF.

V is TRBV2 and J is TRBJ2-7; TRBD2 agrees at 9 bases. Germline CDR1 is SNHLY and CDR2 is FYNNEI. The CDR3 sequence is 14 residues long. With 11 bases clipped from V and 0 bases from J, the junction kept 8 bases outside the gene matches. The CDR3 reads CAPGGLANSYEQYF. The CDR3 nucleotides read TGTGCCCCCGGGGGACTAGCTAACTCCTACGAGCAGTACTTC.

The chain employs TRBV9 and TRBJ2-2, with D tentatively TRBD2 (7 bases). The V end was cut by 3 bases, the J end by 3 bases, with 15 bases between. The CDR3 loop spans 16 amino acids. CDR1 is SGDLS and CDR2 is YYNGEE in the germline V gene. The CDR3 bases are TGTGCCAGCAGCGCCCAAAGGGGGGGCGACACCGGGGAGCTGTTTTTT. Translated, it gives CASSAQRGGDTGELFF. Based on the CDR3 plus reference TRBV9 and TRBJ2-2, the full variable domain is DSGVTQTPKHLITATGQRVTLRCSPRSGDLSVYWYQQSLDQGLQFLIQYYNGEERAKGNILERFSAQQFPDLHSELNLSSLELGDSALYFCASSAQRGGDTGELFFGEGSRLTVL.

The V and J genes are TRBV29-1 and TRBJ2-1; the D gene is possibly TRBD1 (5 bases). The germline gives CDR1 SQVTM, CDR2 ANQGSEA. Trimming removed 5 bases at V and 8 bases at J, with 10 bases between. The CDR3 runs to 11 residues. In nucleotides, the CDR3 is TGCAGCGTTTTGTCCAGGGATGAGCAGTTCTTC. Its translation: CSVLSRDEQFF.

V gene TRBV18 combines with J gene TRBJ1-1; 7 bases align to TRBD1. V shed 3 bases and J 9 bases; nucleotides not matched to a gene: 4. The CDR3 is made up of 12 amino acids. The germline V gene encodes CDR1 KGHSH and CDR2 LQKENI. The DNA of the CDR3 is TGTGCCAGCTCACCGACGACAGGGAAAGCTTTCTTT. The encoded protein is CASSPTTGKAFF.

The table lists this clone with a count of one. The CDR3 is CAIKEGTYDEQFF. The CDR3 DNA reads as TGTGCCATCAAAGAAGGGACTTACGATGAGCAGTTCTTC. This chain joins TRBV10-3 and TRBJ2-1, with D possibly being TRBD2 (6 bases). Trimming left V 7 bases short and J 8 bases short, with 15 bases between. Looked up from germline, CDR1 is ENHRY and CDR2 is SYGVKD. The CDR3 is 13 amino acids.

The chain employs TRBV7-8 and TRBJ2-7; TRBD1 matches at 8 bases. Germline CDR1 is SGHVS and CDR2 is FQNEAQ. Trimming removed 1 base from V and 2 bases from J; junction bases left unmatched: 13. The CDR3 is 18 residues long. As DNA, the CDR3 is TGTGCCAGCAGCTTAGTGAGGGCCGGCAGGGGGCCCCCCTACGAGCAGTACTTC. This codes for CASSLVRAGRGPPYEQYF.

V usage is TRBV28 and J usage is TRBJ1-2, with 8 bases identical to TRBD1. Germline V gives CDR1 MDHEN, CDR2 SYDVKM. The length of the CDR3 is 13 residues. The J segment lost 5 bases and the V segment lost 6 bases, leaving 5 bases of the junction unmatched. The CDR3 reads CASRVDRVYGYTF. CDR3 nucleotides: TGTGCCAGCAGGGTGGACAGGGTTTATGGCTACACCTTC.

This clone was recorded a few times. This chain links TRBV9 with TRBJ2-2, with TRBD2 matching over 7 bases. Germline CDR1 and CDR2: SGDLS and YYNGEE. CDR3 length: 16 residues. The junction had 8 bases not matched to a gene; V was cut back by 1 base and J by 5 bases. The CDR3 region has the DNA TGTGCCAGCAGCGTATCAGGCCTAGCGGAGACCGGGGAGCTGTTTTTT. It yields the protein CASSVSGLAETGELFF.

This chain links TRBV28 with TRBJ2-7, with 7 nucleotides matching TRBD1. The V gene end was trimmed by 5 bases and the J gene end by 6 bases; junction bases not matched to a gene: 13. The CDR3 contains 15 residues. CDR1 is MDHEN, CDR2 SYDVKM, per germline. CDR3 nucleotides: TGTGCCAGCAGTATCTCCGGGACAGCAGAAGGCGAGCAGTACTTC. The encoded protein is CASSISGTAEGEQYF. Variable domain in full (rest from reference TRBV28 and TRBJ2-7): DVKVTQSSRYLVKRTGEKVFLECVQDMDHENMFWYRQDPGLGLRLIYFSYDVKMKEKGDIPEGYSVSREKKERFSLILESASTNQTSMYLCASSISGTAEGEQYFGPGTRLTVT.

The chain links TRBV27 to TRBJ1-6; TRBD1 might be the D (6 bases). V lost 6 bases, J lost 7 bases, and 16 bases lay in between. Per the germline V gene, CDR1 is MNHEY and CDR2 is SMNVEV (reference sequence). The CDR3 totals 15 residues. Written as DNA, the CDR3 is TGTGCCAGCAGCACACCTACAGGGTGGAATTCACCCCTCCACTTT. Amino acid sequence: CASSTPTGWNSPLHF.

This clone has only one observation. V is TRBV5-6 and J is TRBJ2-3; TRBD2 is a possible D gene (6 bases). The CDR3 contains 16 residues. CDR1 is SGHDT and CDR2 is YYEEEE in the germline V gene. Trimming removed 0 bases at V and 0 bases at J, with 11 bases between. CDR3 loop: CASSLAPSGSTDTQYF. CDR3 coding DNA: TGTGCCAGCAGCTTGGCACCAAGCGGGAGCACAGATACGCAGTATTTT.

The chain has TRBV10-2 and TRBJ1-2; a possible D gene is TRBD1 (5 bases). V gave up 1 base and J gave up 3 bases, with 9 bases separating them. CDR1 WSHSY and CDR2 SAAADI come from the germline V gene. This CDR3 region has 14 residues. CDR3 loop: CASSELPGHYGYTF. As DNA, the CDR3 is TGCGCCAGCAGTGAGTTGCCAGGGCACTATGGCTACACCTTC.

The CDR3 here is CASSFGTGYEQYF. The CDR3 bases are TGTGCCAGCAGTTTTGGGACAGGCTACGAGCAGTACTTC. This sequence joins TRBV27 and TRBJ2-7, with 8 bases that match TRBD1. V gave up 3 bases and J gave up 3 bases; unmatched junction bases: 1. CDR3 size: 13 residues. CDR1 is MNHEY, CDR2 SMNVEV, per germline (reference sequence).

The gene calls are TRBV5-1 and TRBJ2-5; 7 positions match TRBD2. Germline V gives CDR1 SGHRS, CDR2 YFSETQ. This CDR3 spans 13 amino acids. V trimming: 9 bases; J trimming: 5 bases; junction bases outside the gene matches: 10. CDR3 sequence (DNA): TGCGCCACCTCGGGGGGAGGAATGGAGACCCAGTACTTC. This translates into CATSGGGMETQYF.

J is TRBJ1-1 and V is TRBV4-1; no reliable D call. Deletions cut 0 bases from V and 1 base from J, with 9 bases between. Germline V CDR1 and CDR2: MGHRA, YSYEKL. The CDR3 is 15 amino acids. CDR3 sequence (DNA): TGCGCCAGCAGCCAAGATCGGGTACCGAACACTGAAGCTTTCTTT. Its translation is CASSQDRVPNTEAFF.

This clone was seen only once. The rearrangement links TRBV27 to TRBJ2-7; a weak D match, TRBD1 (6 bases). Germline V CDR1 and CDR2: MNHEY, SMNVEV (reference sequence). The V end lost 4 bases, the J end lost 6 bases, and 10 bases lay between the germline ends. This CDR3 comprises 12 residues. The DNA of the CDR3 is TGTGCCAGCAGTTCGACAGGATCCGAGCAGTACTTC. It is translated as CASSSTGSEQYF.